This is a list of T cell receptor beta chains from one sample in a study of spatial heterogeneity in lung cancer. TCRdb reanalysed the 5' RACE reads using MiXCR and keeps one entry per CDR3 protein. The sample holds 95,000 to 130,000 distinct CDR3 sequences; 12% are singletons and the top ten take 16%. The specimen comprised PBMCs, sampled at follow-up. The receptors were gathered from a male donor with early-stage non-small cell lung cancer. Both conserved end residues are part of each CDR3. D genes are given only for firm matches. Not every row has a clone size; where given, it reads once, few, many or a size class.

cdr3_nt: TGTGCCAGCAGTTTCGAGTTTACCTCCTATAATTCACCCCTCCACTTT
cdr3_aa: CASSFEFTSYNSPLHF
clone_size: few
v_call: TRBV28
d_call: .
j_call: TRBJ1-6

cdr3_nt: TGTGCCATTGTCGACAGGGATGAAGGCTACACCTTC
cdr3_aa: CAIVDRDEGYTF
clone_size: many
v_call: TRBV10-3
d_call: TRBD1
j_call: TRBJ1-2

cdr3_nt: TGTGCCAGCAGCCAAGATTTTACAGGGCACAGAGCTTTCTTT
cdr3_aa: CASSQDFTGHRAFF
clone_size: .
v_call: TRBV7-9
d_call: .
j_call: TRBJ1-1

cdr3_nt: TGCGCCAGCAGCTTGGCGGACAGGCAACAAGAGACCCAGTACTTC
cdr3_aa: CASSLADRQQETQYF
clone_size: .
v_call: TRBV5-1
d_call: TRBD1
j_call: TRBJ2-5

cdr3_nt: TGTGCCAGCAGACCCGGACAGGGCCACTACAATGAGCAGTTCTTC
cdr3_aa: CASRPGQGHYNEQFF
clone_size: .
v_call: TRBV6-1
d_call: TRBD1
j_call: TRBJ2-1

cdr3_nt: TGTGCCAGCAGTTTGACAGGGCGGGCAGATACGCAGTATTTT
cdr3_aa: CASSLTGRADTQYF
clone_size: many
v_call: TRBV27
d_call: TRBD1
j_call: TRBJ2-3

cdr3_nt: TGTGCCAGCAGTTTTTCAGGGGGTTCTGGAAACACCATATATTTT
cdr3_aa: CASSFSGGSGNTIYF
clone_size: few
v_call: TRBV27
d_call: TRBD1
j_call: TRBJ1-3

cdr3_nt: TGTGCCAGCTCTGACAGGGCCGTACCCTACGAGCAGTACTTC
cdr3_aa: CASSDRAVPYEQYF
clone_size: .
v_call: TRBV28
d_call: TRBD1
j_call: TRBJ2-7

cdr3_nt: TGTGCCAGCAGCTTAACCGGGACAGATAATTCACCCCTCCACTTT
cdr3_aa: CASSLTGTDNSPLHF
clone_size: few
v_call: TRBV7-3
d_call: TRBD1
j_call: TRBJ1-6

cdr3_nt: TGTGCCAGCAGTTCCCGACTAGCGGGGACCACAGATACGCAGTATTTT
cdr3_aa: CASSSRLAGTTDTQYF
clone_size: many
v_call: TRBV6-2/TRBV6-3
d_call: TRBD2
j_call: TRBJ2-3

cdr3_nt: TGTGCCAGCAGTCGACAGTCTAACTATGGCTACACCTTC
cdr3_aa: CASSRQSNYGYTF
clone_size: .
v_call: TRBV6-2/TRBV6-3
d_call: .
j_call: TRBJ1-2

cdr3_nt: TGTGCCAGCAGCTTAGGGATAGGAAGCACAGATACGCAGTATTTT
cdr3_aa: CASSLGIGSTDTQYF
clone_size: .
v_call: TRBV11-2
d_call: .
j_call: TRBJ2-3

cdr3_nt: TGTGCCAGCAGCCAAGAGGAACAGGTCAACTATGGCTACACCTTC
cdr3_aa: CASSQEEQVNYGYTF
clone_size: .
v_call: TRBV4-2
d_call: .
j_call: TRBJ1-2

cdr3_nt: TGCAGTGCTAGTTGGCCAGGGCTCGGTGAGCAGTTCTTC
cdr3_aa: CSASWPGLGEQFF
clone_size: few
v_call: TRBV20-1
d_call: .
j_call: TRBJ2-1

cdr3_nt: TGTGCCAGCAGCGCCACGGGGGAGACCCAGTACTTC
cdr3_aa: CASSATGETQYF
clone_size: few
v_call: TRBV7-2
d_call: .
j_call: TRBJ2-5

cdr3_nt: TGTGCCAGCAGTGAAAAAGGAGGGGATCAGCCCCAGCATTTT
cdr3_aa: CASSEKGGDQPQHF
clone_size: .
v_call: TRBV6-1
d_call: .
j_call: TRBJ1-5

cdr3_nt: TGCAGCGTTGAAGACCTACAGGGTTTGGGCCCTTATGGCTACACCTTC
cdr3_aa: CSVEDLQGLGPYGYTF
clone_size: few
v_call: TRBV29-1
d_call: .
j_call: TRBJ1-2

cdr3_nt: TGCGCCAGCAGCGAGGGTGTGATAAAAGAGACCCAGTACTTC
cdr3_aa: CASSEGVIKETQYF
clone_size: many
v_call: TRBV5-1
d_call: .
j_call: TRBJ2-5

cdr3_nt: TGCGCCAGCAGCTTAGACTACGAGCAGTACTTC
cdr3_aa: CASSLDYEQYF
clone_size: many
v_call: TRBV5-1
d_call: .
j_call: TRBJ2-7

cdr3_nt: TGTGCCAGCAGCCCCCCGCACCCAAATGAGCAGTTCTTC
cdr3_aa: CASSPPHPNEQFF
clone_size: few
v_call: TRBV3-1
d_call: .
j_call: TRBJ2-1

cdr3_nt: TGCAGCGTGGCACAGGGGTACGATCAGCCCCAGCATTTT
cdr3_aa: CSVAQGYDQPQHF
clone_size: few
v_call: TRBV29-1
d_call: TRBD1
j_call: TRBJ1-5

cdr3_nt: TGTGCCAGCAGCTCGCGGACAGGGATTAATGAAAAACCGTTTTTT
cdr3_aa: CASSSRTGINEKPFF
clone_size: .
v_call: TRBV7-8
d_call: TRBD1
j_call: TRBJ1-4

cdr3_nt: TGTGCCAGCAGTTTAGTTCGACAGGGAATCGAGTACAATGAGCAGTTCTTC
cdr3_aa: CASSLVRQGIEYNEQFF
clone_size: once
v_call: TRBV12-3/TRBV12-4
d_call: TRBD1
j_call: TRBJ2-1

cdr3_nt: TGTGCCAGCAGCACACCTACACTCAAGGGGTCGGAAGCTTTCTTT
cdr3_aa: CASSTPTLKGSEAFF
clone_size: .
v_call: TRBV11-2
d_call: .
j_call: TRBJ1-1

cdr3_nt: TGTGCCAGCTCCTCACCGACCTACGAGCAGTACTTC
cdr3_aa: CASSSPTYEQYF
clone_size: .
v_call: TRBV18
d_call: .
j_call: TRBJ2-7

cdr3_nt: TGTGCCAGCAGTTTTGACAGGGGAGCTTACAATGAGCAGTTCTTC
cdr3_aa: CASSFDRGAYNEQFF
clone_size: .
v_call: TRBV2
d_call: TRBD1
j_call: TRBJ2-1

cdr3_nt: TGTGCCAGCAGCCCAGGGGGCTTCACTGAAGCTTTCTTT
cdr3_aa: CASSPGGFTEAFF
clone_size: many
v_call: TRBV11-2
d_call: TRBD1
j_call: TRBJ1-1

cdr3_nt: TGTGCCAGCTCCCCAGGGACAGGGGGAGGAGATACGCAGTATTTT
cdr3_aa: CASSPGTGGGDTQYF
clone_size: .
v_call: TRBV18
d_call: TRBD1
j_call: TRBJ2-3

cdr3_nt: TGTGCCATCAGTCCCGGACAGGTGGATTCACCCCTCCACTTT
cdr3_aa: CAISPGQVDSPLHF
clone_size: many
v_call: TRBV10-3
d_call: TRBD1
j_call: TRBJ1-6

cdr3_nt: TGTGCCAGCAAATACGGAGGGCCCTCTGGGACGCAGTATTTT
cdr3_aa: CASKYGGPSGTQYF
clone_size: .
v_call: TRBV6-5
d_call: .
j_call: TRBJ2-3

cdr3_nt: TGTGCCAGCAGTTTGAAGGACCGTAACACCGGGGAGCTGTTTTTT
cdr3_aa: CASSLKDRNTGELFF
clone_size: .
v_call: TRBV12-3/TRBV12-4
d_call: .
j_call: TRBJ2-2

cdr3_nt: TGCGCCAGCAGCAAGGGGACAGACACTGAAGCTTTCTTT
cdr3_aa: CASSKGTDTEAFF
clone_size: few
v_call: TRBV5-1
d_call: TRBD1
j_call: TRBJ1-1

cdr3_nt: TGTGCCAGCTCACCCTACCGGGACGGAGGCGAAAAACTGTTTTTT
cdr3_aa: CASSPYRDGGEKLFF
clone_size: many
v_call: TRBV18
d_call: .
j_call: TRBJ1-4

cdr3_nt: TGTGCCAGCAGCGTAGCGGGGGGGCCGCTAGATACGCAGTATTTT
cdr3_aa: CASSVAGGPLDTQYF
clone_size: many
v_call: TRBV9
d_call: TRBD2
j_call: TRBJ2-3

cdr3_nt: TGCAGTGCCCGACGGCAGGGGGCGAACACTGAAGCTTTCTTT
cdr3_aa: CSARRQGANTEAFF
clone_size: few
v_call: TRBV20-1
d_call: TRBD1
j_call: TRBJ1-1

cdr3_nt: TGCGCCAGCAGCCAAGATAACAGGTCCAATCAGCCCCAGCATTTT
cdr3_aa: CASSQDNRSNQPQHF
clone_size: few
v_call: TRBV4-3
d_call: .
j_call: TRBJ1-5

cdr3_nt: TGTGCCAGCAGCTTCGGACAGGGGATCTCCTACGAGCAGTACTTC
cdr3_aa: CASSFGQGISYEQYF
clone_size: few
v_call: TRBV11-2
d_call: TRBD1
j_call: TRBJ2-7

cdr3_nt: TGTGCCAGCAGTCGGGACAGGGTAAGCGATGAGCAGTTCTTC
cdr3_aa: CASSRDRVSDEQFF
clone_size: many
v_call: TRBV28
d_call: TRBD1
j_call: TRBJ2-1

cdr3_nt: TGTGCCAGCAGTATCCGACAGGGCCGCCTCGCGACCACAGATACGCAGTATTTT
cdr3_aa: CASSIRQGRLATTDTQYF
clone_size: few
v_call: TRBV6-1
d_call: TRBD1
j_call: TRBJ2-3

cdr3_nt: TGTGCCAGCCGAAACTTCGAGCAGCAAGAGACCCAGTACTTC
cdr3_aa: CASRNFEQQETQYF
clone_size: .
v_call: TRBV19
d_call: .
j_call: TRBJ2-5

cdr3_nt: TGCAGCGGAACAGGGGGGAGGGAAGAGACCCAGTACTTC
cdr3_aa: CSGTGGREETQYF
clone_size: many
v_call: TRBV29-1
d_call: .
j_call: TRBJ2-5

cdr3_nt: TGCGCCAGCAGCGTAACAGGCCCGGGGGGCTACGAGCAGTACTTC
cdr3_aa: CASSVTGPGGYEQYF
clone_size: .
v_call: TRBV5-1
d_call: TRBD2
j_call: TRBJ2-7

cdr3_nt: TGTGCCATCAGTAGACTAGCGGGGTACGAGCAGTACTTC
cdr3_aa: CAISRLAGYEQYF
clone_size: many
v_call: TRBV10-3
d_call: TRBD2
j_call: TRBJ2-7

cdr3_nt: TGTGCCAGCAGCTGGAGGACAGGGACCGAGCAGTACTTC
cdr3_aa: CASSWRTGTEQYF
clone_size: .
v_call: TRBV5-5
d_call: TRBD1
j_call: TRBJ2-7

cdr3_nt: TGCAGTGCGGTGGCAGGGGGCGATCAGCCCCAGCATTTT
cdr3_aa: CSAVAGGDQPQHF
clone_size: .
v_call: TRBV20-1
d_call: TRBD1
j_call: TRBJ1-5

cdr3_nt: TGTGCCAGCAGTAGCCCCGGGACTAGACGCCAAGAGACCCAGTACTTC
cdr3_aa: CASSSPGTRRQETQYF
clone_size: few
v_call: TRBV7-2
d_call: TRBD2
j_call: TRBJ2-5

cdr3_nt: TGTGCCAGCAGCAAGGACACTTACGCTCGCACAGATACGCAGTATTTT
cdr3_aa: CASSKDTYARTDTQYF
clone_size: .
v_call: TRBV7-9
d_call: .
j_call: TRBJ2-3